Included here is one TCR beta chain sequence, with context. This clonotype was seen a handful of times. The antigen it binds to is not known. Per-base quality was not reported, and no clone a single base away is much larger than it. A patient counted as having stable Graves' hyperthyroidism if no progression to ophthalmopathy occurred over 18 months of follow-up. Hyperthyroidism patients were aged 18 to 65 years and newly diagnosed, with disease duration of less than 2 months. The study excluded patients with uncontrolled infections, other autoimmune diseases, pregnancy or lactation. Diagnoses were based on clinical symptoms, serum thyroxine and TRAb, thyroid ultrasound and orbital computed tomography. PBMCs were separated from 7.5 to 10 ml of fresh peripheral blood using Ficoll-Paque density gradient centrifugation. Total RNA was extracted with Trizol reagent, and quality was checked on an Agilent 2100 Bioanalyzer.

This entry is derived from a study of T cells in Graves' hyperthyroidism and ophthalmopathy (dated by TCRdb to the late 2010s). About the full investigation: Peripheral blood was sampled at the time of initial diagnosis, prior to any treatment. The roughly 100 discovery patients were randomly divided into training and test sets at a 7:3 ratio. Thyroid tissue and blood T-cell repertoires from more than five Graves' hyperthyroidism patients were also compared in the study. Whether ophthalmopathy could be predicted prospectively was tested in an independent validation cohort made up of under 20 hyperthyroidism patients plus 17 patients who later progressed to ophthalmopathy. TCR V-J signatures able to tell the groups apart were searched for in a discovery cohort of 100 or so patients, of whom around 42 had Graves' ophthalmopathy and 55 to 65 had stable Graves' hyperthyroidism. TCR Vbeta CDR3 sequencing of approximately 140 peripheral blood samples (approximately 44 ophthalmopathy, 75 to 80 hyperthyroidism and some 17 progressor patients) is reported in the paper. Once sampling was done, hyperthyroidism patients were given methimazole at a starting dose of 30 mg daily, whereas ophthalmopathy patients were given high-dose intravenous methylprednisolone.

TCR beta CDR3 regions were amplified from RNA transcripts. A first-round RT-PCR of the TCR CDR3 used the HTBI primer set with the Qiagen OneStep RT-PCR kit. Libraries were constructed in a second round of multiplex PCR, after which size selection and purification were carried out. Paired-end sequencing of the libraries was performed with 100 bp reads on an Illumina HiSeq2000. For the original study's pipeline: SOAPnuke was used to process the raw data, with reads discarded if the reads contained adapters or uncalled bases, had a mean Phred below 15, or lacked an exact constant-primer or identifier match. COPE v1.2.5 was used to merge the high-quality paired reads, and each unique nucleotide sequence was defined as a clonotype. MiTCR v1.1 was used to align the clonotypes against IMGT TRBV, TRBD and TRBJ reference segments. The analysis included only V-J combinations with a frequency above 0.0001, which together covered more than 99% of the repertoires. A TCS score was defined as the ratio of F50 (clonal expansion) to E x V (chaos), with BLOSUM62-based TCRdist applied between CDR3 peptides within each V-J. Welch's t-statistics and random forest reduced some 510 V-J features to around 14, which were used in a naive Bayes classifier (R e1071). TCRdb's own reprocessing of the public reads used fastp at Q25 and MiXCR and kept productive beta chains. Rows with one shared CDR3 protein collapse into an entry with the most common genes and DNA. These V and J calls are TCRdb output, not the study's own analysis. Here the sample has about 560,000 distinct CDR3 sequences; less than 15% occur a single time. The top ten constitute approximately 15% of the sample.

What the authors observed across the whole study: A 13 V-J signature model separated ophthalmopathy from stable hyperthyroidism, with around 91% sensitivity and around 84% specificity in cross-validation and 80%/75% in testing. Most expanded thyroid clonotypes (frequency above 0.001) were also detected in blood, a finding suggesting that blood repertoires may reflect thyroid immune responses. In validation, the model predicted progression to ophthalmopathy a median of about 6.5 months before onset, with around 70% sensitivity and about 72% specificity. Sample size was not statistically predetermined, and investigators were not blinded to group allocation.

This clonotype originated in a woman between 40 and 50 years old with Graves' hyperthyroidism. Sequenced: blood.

The sequenced DNA: TGTGCCATCAGTGACGGGGGCGGACAGCCCCAGCATTTT. Its translation is CAISDGGGQPQHF. Rearrangement joined TRBV10-3 to TRBJ1-5, with TRBD1 as a weak D call on 6 bases. Relative to germline, V is 3 bases shorter and J is 7 bases shorter, with 10 bases between their ends. The CDR3 has 13 amino acids, counting the end cysteine and phenylalanine. Only the CDR3 region is kept as DNA, spanning 39 bases read in frame from base 1. CDR1 and CDR2 (ENHRY, SYGVKD) derive from the germline V gene.